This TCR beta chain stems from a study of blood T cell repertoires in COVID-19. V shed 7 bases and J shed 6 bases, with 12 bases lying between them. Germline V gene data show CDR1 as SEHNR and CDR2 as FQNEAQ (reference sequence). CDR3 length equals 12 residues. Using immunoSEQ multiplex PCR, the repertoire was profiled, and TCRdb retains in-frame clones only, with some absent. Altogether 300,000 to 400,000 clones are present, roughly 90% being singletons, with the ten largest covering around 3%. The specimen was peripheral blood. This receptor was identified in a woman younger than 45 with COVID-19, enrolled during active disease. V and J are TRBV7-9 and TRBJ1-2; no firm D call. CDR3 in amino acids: CASTPDTHGYTF. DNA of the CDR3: TGTGCCAGCACTCCCGACACCCATGGCTACACCTTC.